This record concerns one T cell receptor (beta chain) sequence. The target antigen is unknown. Vbeta (60) and Jbeta (13) primers were used in the PCR. Assay used: immunoSEQ multiplex PCR; TCRdb lists only in-frame clones, some missing. The data contain about 89,000 clones, around 81% of them seen just once; the ten biggest clones take up under 4.5%. This CDR3 comprises 15 residues. The V gene's germline CDR1 is SGHTA and CDR2 FQGNSA. With 1 base removed from V and 7 bases from J, the gap between germline ends came to 13 bases. This specimen comes from a study of cytomegalovirus exposure and HLA in healthy donors. Study as a whole: About 85 million unique TCR sequences came from HLA-typed donors in an early release. Study-wide results and caveats: Among the most significant clusters, several appeared linked to common viral pathogens in a later analysis.

Every donor was a healthy person donating bone marrow. This chain uses TRBV7-2 with TRBJ1-4; TRBD1 is a possible D gene (5 bases). The source of this sequence is a female donor in good health and CMV-seropositive. The sample taken for sequencing was PBMCs. CDR3 DNA sequence: TGTGCCAGCAGCTTAGGTGGCAGGGTGGCTGAAAAACTGTTTTTT. This translates into CASSLGGRVAEKLFF. The whole variable domain, remainder taken from reference TRBV7-2 and TRBJ1-4, is GAGVSQSPSNKVTEKGKDVELRCDPISGHTALYWYRQSLGQGLEFLIYFQGNSAPDKSGLPSDRFSAERTGGSVSTLTIQRTQQEDSAVYLCASSLGGRVAEKLFFGSGTQLSVL.